This TCR beta chain was recovered during a study of OX40 agonist ivuxolimab in advanced cancers. As for the study in general: Three patients, one with hepatocellular carcinoma and two with cutaneous melanoma, achieved partial responses. Study-wide results and limits: Certain nonresponding patients likewise had low normalized T-cell clonal expansion. Among the lowest peripheral clonal expansion occurred in 0.1-3.0 mg/kg partial responders.

On this clone itself: Its antigen is still unknown.

Germline V gene data show CDR1 as SGHDT and CDR2 as YYEEEE. This CDR3 comprises 14 residues. Trimming cost V 3 bases and J 2 bases, with 8 bases left between them. Assay used: immunoSEQ multiplex PCR; TCRdb lists only in-frame clones, some missing. The sample includes about 69,000 clones, around 89% seen only once; the top ten take less than 7.5%. This material consisted of CD4+ or CD8+ T cells sorted from blood, taken in a trial of the OX40 agonist ivuxolimab. This receptor was taken from an adult with an advanced solid tumor such as melanoma, head and neck, liver or kidney cancer. The genes are TRBV5-6 and TRBJ2-2; D not certain. Here the CDR3 DNA reads TGTGCCAGCAGCTATACAGATAACACCGGGGAGCTGTTTTTT. Its protein product is CASSYTDNTGELFF.